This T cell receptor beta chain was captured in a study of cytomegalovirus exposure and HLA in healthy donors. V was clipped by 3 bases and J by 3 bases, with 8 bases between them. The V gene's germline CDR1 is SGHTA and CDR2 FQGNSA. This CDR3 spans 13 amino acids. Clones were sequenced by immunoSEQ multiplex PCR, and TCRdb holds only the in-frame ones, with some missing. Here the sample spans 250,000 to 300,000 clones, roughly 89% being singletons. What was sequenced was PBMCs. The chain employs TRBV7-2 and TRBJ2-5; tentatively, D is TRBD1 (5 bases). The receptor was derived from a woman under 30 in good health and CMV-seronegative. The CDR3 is CASSFRREETQYF. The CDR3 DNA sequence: TGTGCCAGCAGCTTTCGCAGGGAAGAGACCCAGTACTTC.